This T cell receptor (beta chain) is from a study of cytomegalovirus exposure and HLA in healthy donors. Study at large: An earlier analysis found around 100 million unique TCR beta sequences from approximately 190 million T cells.

A note on this clone: Its target is not known.

With 60 Vbeta and 13 Jbeta primers, the PCR was carried out. The assay was immunoSEQ multiplex PCR, and TCRdb's table has in-frame clones only and misses some. Of 140,000 to 150,000 clones listed, roughly 79% are singletons. The V gene's germline CDR1 is ENHRY and CDR2 SYGVKD. There are 13 residues in the CDR3. Trimming removed 6 bases from V and 3 bases from J; junction bases left unmatched: 4. Findings and caveats of the study: CMV serostatus alone was available as immune exposure information. An analysis was carried out later, and it reportedly showed fewer N-insertions in an Asian-associated ancestry cluster than the approximately 680-donor mean. V- and J-gene trimming in TCR beta was tied to a missense DCLRE1C variant by an analysis performed later.

The receptor's source is a woman aged 60 to 75 in good health and CMV-seropositive. The chain joins TRBV10-3 to TRBJ2-5; 7 nucleotides match TRBD1. The sample comprised PBMCs. CDR3 region: CAISADRKETQYF. The DNA of the CDR3 is TGTGCCATCAGCGCGGACAGGAAAGAGACCCAGTACTTC.